Following are 23 T cell receptor beta chains from one sample sequenced in a study of T cell repertoires in cytomegalovirus infection (dated by TCRdb to the late 2010s). The sequencing machine was an Illumina HiSeq 1500. TCRdb reprocessed the public reads (quality trimming at Q25 with fastp, clone calling with MiXCR) and kept in-frame beta chains. Rows are combined by CDR3 protein, so each entry shows the most common genes and DNA. Within this sample are fewer than 250,000 distinct CDR3 sequences, with over 20% of them counted one time only. The ten largest clonotypes hold 15% to 20% of the sample. Sequenced sample: CD8+ T cells from PBMCs. The receptors originated from a human donor in good health (CMV status not recorded). Some clones in this sample may be carry-over from other donors' samples.

This clonotype appeared many times. The rearrangement joins TRBV30 to TRBJ1-1, with TRBD1 identical over 8 bases. This CDR3 is built from 14 residues. V trimming: 2 bases; J trimming: 1 base; junction bases outside the gene matches: 3. The germline CDR1 and CDR2 sequences are GTSNPN and SVGIG (reference sequence). The chain's CDR3 is CAWSHGQGNTEAFF. The DNA for the CDR3 is TGTGCCTGGAGTCACGGACAGGGGAACACTGAAGCTTTCTTT. The whole variable domain, remainder taken from reference TRBV30 and TRBJ1-1, is SQTIHQWPATLVQPVGSPLSLECTVEGTSNPNLYWYRQAAGRGLQLLFYSVGIGQISSEVPQNLSASRPQDRQFILSSKKLLLSDSGFYLCAWSHGQGNTEAFFGQGTRLTVV.

There are a few counts of this clonotype. The genes are TRBV6-5 and TRBJ1-2; D may be TRBD1 (5 bases). Trimming took off 0 bases at V and 8 bases at J, with 16 bases between the two ends. The CDR3 totals 15 residues. Germline CDR1 and CDR2: MNHEY and SVGAGI. CDR3 bases: TGTGCCAGCAGTTACTCTCCCGGGACGCTCAGAGGCTACACCTTC. Its translation: CASSYSPGTLRGYTF.

Note on this clonotype: This could be a read error, since a much larger clone is one nucleotide away. This chain uses TRBV7-9 with TRBJ2-5; 8 positions match TRBD2. V gave up 5 bases and J gave up 2 bases; unmatched junction bases: 13. The germline V gene encodes CDR1 SEHNR and CDR2 FQNEAQ (reference sequence). The CDR3 contains 17 residues. The CDR3 DNA reads as TGTGCCAGCAGCGCTTCCCTTGAGCGGGGGAAGCAAGAGACCCAGTACTTC. Protein: CASSASLERGKQETQYF.

This clonotype has a count of ten or more. V usage is TRBV7-6 and J usage is TRBJ2-2; 8 nucleotides agree with TRBD1. Germline V lookup: CDR1 SGHVS, CDR2 FNYEAQ. This CDR3 spans 13 amino acids. Trimming took 4 bases from V and 6 from J; bases not matched to a gene: 1. The CDR3 loop reads CASSWTGPGELFF. DNA of the CDR3: TGTGCCAGCAGCTGGACAGGGCCCGGGGAGCTGTTTTTT.

V gene TRBV25-1 combines with J gene TRBJ1-1; D is unclear. Germline lookup yields CDR1 MGHDK and CDR2 SYGVNS. V lost 2 bases and J 3 bases, leaving 7 bases between the germline ends. The CDR3 is 13 amino acids. The CDR3 nucleotides are TGTGCCAGCAGTGAAAATCGGGACACTGAAGCTTTCTTT. It is translated as CASSENRDTEAFF.

Ten or more counts support this clonotype. CDR3 DNA: TGTGCCAGCAGCCCAACCGGGGGGGCCATAGATACGCAGTATTTT. Amino acids: CASSPTGGAIDTQYF. The rearrangement joins TRBV7-2 to TRBJ2-3, with 8 bases lining up with TRBD2. The J segment lost 5 bases and the V segment lost 5 bases, leaving 9 bases of the junction unmatched. Germline CDR1 SGHTA, CDR2 FQGNSA. This CDR3 contains 15 residues.

This clonotype came up many times. The J gene is TRBJ2-7, the V gene TRBV7-4, with D tentatively TRBD2 (6 bases). This CDR3 region has 20 residues. In germline, CDR1 is SGHVT, CDR2 SQSDAQ. The V gene lost 2 bases and the J gene lost 7 bases, with 33 bases spanning the gap. CDR3: CASSLTALPPSVGGSFEQYF. DNA for the CDR3: TGTGCCAGCAGCTTAACGGCTTTACCCCCCTCGGTGGGGGGTTCCTTTGAGCAGTACTTC.

The sample holds a few counts of this clonotype. This chain connects TRBV12-3 or TRBV12-4 to TRBJ2-7; TRBD2 agrees at 10 bases. With V trimmed by 9 bases and J by 5 bases, 7 bases remained unmatched. This CDR3 has 13 residues. The CDR3 sequence: CASGSGGADEQYF. The CDR3 DNA reads as TGTGCCAGTGGCAGCGGGGGGGCCGACGAGCAGTACTTC.

V usage is TRBV9 and J usage is TRBJ1-1; D not certain. Germline CDR1 SGDLS, CDR2 YYNGEE. The CDR3 has 14 residues. V dropped 4 bases and J dropped 1 base, with 11 bases sitting between them. The CDR3 DNA sequence: TGTGCCAGCAGCCCTGATTGGGGGAACACTGAAGCTTTCTTT. It translates to CASSPDWGNTEAFF.

This clonotype has ten or more counts. The chain has TRBV6-5 and TRBJ1-1; D not resolved. Germline CDR1 is MNHEY and CDR2 is SVGAGI. CDR3 length: 14 residues. The V gene lost 0 bases and the J gene lost 1 base, with 6 bases spanning the gap. The CDR3 DNA follows: TGTGCCAGCAGTTACTCCCACGGGAACACTGAAGCTTTCTTT. This translates into CASSYSHGNTEAFF.

This clonotype was seen many times. V gene TRBV12-3 or TRBV12-4 combines with J gene TRBJ1-2; D unclear. The CDR3 length is 13 residues. Deletions cut 6 bases from V and 4 bases from J, with 12 bases between. Here the CDR3 DNA reads TGTGCCAGCAGCCCGCAGGTTGGCTATGGCTACACCTTC. Translated: CASSPQVGYGYTF.

This clonotype was found many times. The junction differs from germline at one of its ends, possibly a read error. The chain joins TRBV11-2 to TRBJ2-7, with 10 bases aligning to TRBD1. The CDR3 covers 12 residues. Germline CDR1 reads SGHAT; CDR2 reads FQNNGV. This CDR3 is CASSWRGTGVLF. In nucleotides, the CDR3 is TGTGCCAGCAGCTGGAGGGGGACAGGGGTCCTCTTC.

This clonotype was detected a few times. V is TRBV29-1 and J is TRBJ2-1, with D uncertain. The V gene lost 4 bases and the J gene lost 0 bases, with 16 bases spanning the gap. CDR1 is SQVTM and CDR2 is ANQGSEA in the germline V gene. The CDR3 is 16 residues long. CDR3 DNA sequence: TGCAGCGTTGTGTTGATGGTAGAGAGCTCCTACAATGAGCAGTTCTTC. Translation: CSVVLMVESSYNEQFF.

The table lists this clonotype with a few counts. The J gene is TRBJ2-2, the V gene TRBV14; D ambiguous. CDR3 length equals 16 residues. The V end lost 0 bases, the J end lost 0 bases, and 8 bases lay between the germline ends. Germline V gene sequence: CDR1 SGHDN, CDR2 FVKESK. CDR3 residues: CASSQDFGPNTGELFF. The CDR3 nucleotides read TGTGCCAGCAGCCAAGACTTCGGACCGAACACCGGGGAGCTGTTTTTT.

The CDR3 bases are TGCAGTGCTGGGGGACAGGGGGCAACCTACGAGCAGTACTTC. Translating it yields CSAGGQGATYEQYF. V usage is TRBV20-1 and J usage is TRBJ2-7; 12 bases align to TRBD1. The ends lost 5 bases at V and 2 bases at J; junction bases unmatched: 4. Germline V lookup: CDR1 DFQATT, CDR2 SNEGSKA (reference sequence). There are 14 residues in the CDR3.

Ten or more counts support this clonotype. V is TRBV20-1 and J is TRBJ2-7; 7 nucleotides match TRBD1. Germline CDR1 DFQATT, CDR2 SNEGSKA (reference sequence). V lost 4 bases and J lost 0; bases outside the gene matches: 9. The CDR3 is made up of 15 amino acids. CDR3 protein: CSATKPDRSSYEQYF. CDR3 nucleotides: TGCAGTGCTACAAAACCGGACAGGAGCTCCTACGAGCAGTACTTC.

The V gene is TRBV29-1, the J gene TRBJ2-1; D unresolved. The germline gives CDR1 SQVTM, CDR2 ANQGSEA. The CDR3 contains 14 residues. V lost 5 bases and J lost 0, with 11 bases in between. The CDR3 DNA follows: TGCAGCGTTCCACAGTTGAGCTCCTACAATGAGCAGTTCTTC. It specifies CSVPQLSSYNEQFF.

The chain carries TRBV19 and TRBJ2-1; TRBD2 aligns across 10 bases. The ends lost 7 bases at V and 7 bases at J; junction bases unmatched: 10. The CDR3 runs 15 residues. The V gene's germline CDR1 is LNHDA and CDR2 SQIVND (reference sequence). The DNA for the CDR3 is TGTGCCAGTAACCCCAGCGGGGGGGCGGTAAATGAGCAGTTCTTC. Its protein is CASNPSGGAVNEQFF.

In its sample, this clonotype was seen once. CDR3 loop: CASRDLYEQYF. CDR3 in DNA: TGTGCCAGTCGCGACCTATACGAGCAGTACTTC. The chain recombines TRBV2 with TRBJ2-7; no clear D. CDR3 length equals 11 residues. CDR1 and CDR2 (germline): SNHLY, FYNNEI. V was shortened by 9 bases and J by 4 bases, with 10 bases between the two germline ends.

This clonotype has more than one count but fewer than ten. This chain joins TRBV7-9 and TRBJ2-1, with 8 positions matching TRBD2. The CDR3 totals 15 residues. Germline-derived CDR1 and CDR2 are SEHNR and FQNEAQ (reference sequence). With V trimmed by 5 bases and J by 8 bases, 11 bases remained unmatched. Written as DNA, the CDR3 is TGTGCCAGCAGCCGACCTCCGGGACTAGGCGATGAGCAGTTCTTC. Its translation is CASSRPPGLGDEQFF. Drawing the rest from reference TRBV7-9 and TRBJ2-1, the complete variable domain is DTGVSQNPRHKITKRGQNVTFRCDPISEHNRLYWYRQTLGQGPEFLTYFQNEAQLEKSRLLSDRFSAERPKGSFSTLEIQRTEQGDSAMYLCASSRPPGLGDEQFFGPGTRLTVL.

V and J are TRBV28 and TRBJ1-2; unclear D gene. Germline CDR1 and CDR2: MDHEN and SYDVKM. The CDR3 sequence is 16 residues long. The germline V and J ends were trimmed by 3 bases and 2 bases, with 16 bases remaining between them. The CDR3 region is CASSLKGSGLNYGYTF. Written as DNA, the CDR3 is TGTGCCAGCAGTTTGAAGGGTTCGGGTCTGAACTATGGCTACACCTTC.

This chain connects TRBV19 to TRBJ1-1; no clear D gene. CDR1 is LNHDA and CDR2 is SQIVND in the germline V gene (reference sequence). The V and J ends lost 3 bases and 3 bases respectively, with 2 bases between them. The CDR3 totals 11 residues. The chain's CDR3 is CASSIYTEAFF. The CDR3 bases are TGTGCCAGTAGTATCTACACTGAAGCTTTCTTT.

A word on this clonotype: Since the CDR3 does not end with the conserved phenylalanine or tryptophan, this likely comes from a read error. The chain carries TRBV20-1 and TRBJ2-7; D possibly corresponds to TRBD2 (5 bases). V was cut by 3 bases and J by 2 bases, with 11 bases left in between. CDR1 is DFQATT and CDR2 is SNEGSKA in the germline V gene (reference sequence). CDR3 length: 13 residues. CDR3: CSAREDGTYEQYL. In DNA form, the CDR3 reads TGCAGTGCTAGGGAGGACGGGACCTACGAGCAGTACCTC.